This TCR beta chain was identified in a study of blood T cell repertoires in COVID-19. Original processing notes: Reference gene primer amplification yielded estimated nucleated cell counts. Produced via immunoSEQ multiplex PCR; TCRdb's table is partial and in-frame only. Clone size and V and J calls were adopted from that table, with D and trimming inferred from the DNA. The sample contains roughly 62,000 clones, more than 65% of which appear only once. Sequencing input: peripheral blood. The sequence was obtained from a man aged 80 or over with COVID-19, enrolled during active disease.

CDR3 bases: TGCGCCAGCAGCCAAGCCCACGGTACAGGCGGGGGGAACTATGGCTACACCTTC. It encodes CASSQAHGTGGGNYGYTF. This chain links TRBV4-3 with TRBJ1-2; perhaps TRBD1 as D (5 bases). The CDR3 runs to 18 residues. The germline V gene has CDR1 LGHNA and CDR2 YSLEER. Between the trimmed V and J ends, which lost 1 base and 2 bases, there was a span of 20 bases.